This TCR beta chain was profiled in a study of control samples from healthy donors and cancer patients. Trimming cost V 0 bases and J 6 bases, with 8 bases left between them. Germline CDR1 is ENHRY and CDR2 is SYGVKD. This CDR3 spans 13 amino acids. Sequencing used immunoSEQ multiplex PCR; TCRdb keeps in-frame clones, though not all of them. The profile shows under 150,000 clones, around 88% of them singletons. The genes are TRBV10-3 and TRBJ1-2; the D is unclear. The clonotype originates from a man aged 40-50 years in good health. The specimen was blood. The CDR3 protein is CAISESITDGYTF. CDR3 in DNA: TGTGCCATCAGTGAGTCGATAACAGATGGCTACACCTTC.